This T cell receptor (beta chain) was obtained from a study of vaccination and CD4 T cells after COVID-19. Germline values: CDR1 MNHNS, CDR2 SASEGT. V lost 6 bases, J lost 4 bases, and 11 bases stayed unmatched. The CDR3 spans 15 residues. The treatment denotes: approximately 9-day PBMC culture with coronavirus spike peptide pools or control peptides (ViraFEST assay). Cultured CD4+ T-cell DNA underwent Oncomine TCR Beta short-read sequencing. From the PCR reads, TCRdb called clonotypes with MiXCR, one entry per CDR3 protein. Here the sample spans around 9,200 distinct CDR3 sequences, 45% to 50% being singletons. Points on this clonotype: What it binds is unknown.

The chain couples TRBV6-1 to TRBJ2-5, with 7 bases matching TRBD2. Sequenced input: CD4+ T cells from blood, cultured in vitro. The TCR was taken from a human donor who had recovered from COVID-19. CDR3 protein: CASSASRTGGETQYF. The DNA for the CDR3 is TGTGCCAGCAGCGCAAGTCGGACGGGGGGAGAGACCCAGTACTTC.